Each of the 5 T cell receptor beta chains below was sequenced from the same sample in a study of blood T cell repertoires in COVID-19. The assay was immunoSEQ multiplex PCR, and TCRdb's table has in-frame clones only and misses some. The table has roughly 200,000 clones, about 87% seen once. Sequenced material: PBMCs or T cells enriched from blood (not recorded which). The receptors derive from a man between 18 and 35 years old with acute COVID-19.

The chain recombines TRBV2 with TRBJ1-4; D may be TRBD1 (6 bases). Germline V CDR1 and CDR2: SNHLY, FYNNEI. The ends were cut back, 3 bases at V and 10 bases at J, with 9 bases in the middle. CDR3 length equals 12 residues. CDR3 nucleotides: TGTGCCAGCAGTGATGAGGGGGTAAAACTGTTTTTT. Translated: CASSDEGVKLFF.

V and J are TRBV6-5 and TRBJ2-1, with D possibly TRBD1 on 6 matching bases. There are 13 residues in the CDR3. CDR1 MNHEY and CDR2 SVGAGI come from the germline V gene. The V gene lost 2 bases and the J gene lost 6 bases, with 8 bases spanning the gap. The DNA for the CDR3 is TGTGCCAGCAGTTACGTAGGGGGCAATGAGCAGTTCTTC. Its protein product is CASSYVGGNEQFF.

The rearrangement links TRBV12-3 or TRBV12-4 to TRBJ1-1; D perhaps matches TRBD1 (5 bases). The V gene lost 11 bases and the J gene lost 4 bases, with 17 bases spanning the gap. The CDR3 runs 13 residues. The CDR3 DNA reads TGTGCCGGGAGGAAGGGGTCGGGCACTGAAGCTTTCTTT. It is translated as CAGRKGSGTEAFF.

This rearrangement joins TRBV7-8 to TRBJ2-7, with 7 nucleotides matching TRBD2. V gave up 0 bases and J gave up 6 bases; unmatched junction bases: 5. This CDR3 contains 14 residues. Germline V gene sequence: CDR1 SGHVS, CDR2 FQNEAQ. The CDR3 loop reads CASSLAGGPGEQYF. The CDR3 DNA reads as TGTGCCAGCAGCTTAGCGGGAGGGCCAGGCGAGCAGTACTTC.

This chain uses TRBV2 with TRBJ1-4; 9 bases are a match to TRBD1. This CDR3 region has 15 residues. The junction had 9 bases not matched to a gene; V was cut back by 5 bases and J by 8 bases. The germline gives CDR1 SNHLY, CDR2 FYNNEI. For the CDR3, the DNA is TGTGCCAGCAGTACAGGGGGCGCTGGTCTCGAAAAACTGTTTTTT. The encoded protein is CASSTGGAGLEKLFF.